Following are 9 T cell receptor beta chains from one sample sequenced in a study of blood T cells in healthy people across ages. The second PCR ran roughly 7 to 12 cycles with a sample-barcoded 5' primer and J-beta primers. One entry per CDR3 protein results from TCRdb running MiXCR on the 5' RACE reads. The data show about 1,500,000 distinct CDR3 sequences, about 40% seen once. Sequenced input: blood. The receptors were sampled from a woman between 18 and 29 years old in good health.

This clonotype came up a few times. The chain links TRBV7-2 to TRBJ2-2; TRBD2 matches 10 bases. The J segment lost 8 bases and the V segment lost 8 bases, leaving 14 bases of the junction unmatched. CDR3 length: 16 amino acids. Germline CDR1 SGHTA, CDR2 FQGNSA. CDR3 amino acids: CASREGRLAGVGELFF. Here the CDR3 DNA reads TGTGCCAGCCGGGAGGGCCGCCTAGCGGGAGTTGGGGAGCTGTTTTTT.

Concerning this clonotype: One end of the junction does not line up with germline, which may come from a read error. This chain connects TRBV4-1 to TRBJ2-1; no definite D call. The germline V gene has CDR1 MGHRA and CDR2 YSYEKL. The length of the CDR3 is 12 residues. Here the CDR3 DNA reads TGCTCCAGCAGCCAAGAGATAAATGAGCAGTTCTTC. This codes for CSSSQEINEQFF.

The chain couples TRBV5-1 to TRBJ2-1; possibly TRBD1 or TRBD2 for D (6 bases each). The DNA end favors TRBJ2-7, so the J call may be wrong. The CDR3 is made up of 17 amino acids. Germline V gene lookup returns CDR1 SGHRS and CDR2 YFSETQ. CDR3 sequence (DNA): TGCGCCAGCAGCTTGGAAGGGGGGCCCTCCTCCTACAATGAGCAGTACTTC. Translated: CASSLEGGPSSYNEQYF.

The table lists this clonotype with a few counts. For the CDR3, the DNA is TGTGCCAGCAGTATGGGACAGGGAATTATCGCTAATGAAAAACTGTTTTTT. This translates into CASSMGQGIIANEKLFF. V usage is TRBV6-6 and J usage is TRBJ1-4, with 9 bases identical to TRBD1. Looked up from germline, CDR1 is MNHNY and CDR2 is SVGAGI (reference sequence). This CDR3 comprises 17 residues. Trimming at V came to 5 bases and at J to 3 bases, leaving 10 bases not matched to a gene.

V is TRBV29-1 and J is TRBJ2-1, with D unresolved. The ends were cut back, 5 bases at V and 13 bases at J, with 18 bases in the middle. This CDR3 contains 12 residues. The germline V gene has CDR1 SQVTM and CDR2 ANQGSEA. The CDR3 is CSVRSDQETQFF. The CDR3 DNA reads as TGCAGCGTTCGGTCAGACCAAGAGACCCAGTTCTTC.

The chain couples TRBV10-3 to TRBJ2-4, with D uncertain. Trimming shortened V by 4 bases and J by 13 bases, and 17 bases separated the two germline ends. Germline V gene data show CDR1 as ENHRY and CDR2 as SYGVKD. The CDR3 is 13 amino acids. As DNA, the CDR3 is TGTGCCATCAGTGGAGACCGCGCTCGTGAGCAGTACTTC. Its protein product is CAISGDRAREQYF.

This clonotype was observed many times. The chain carries TRBV20-1 and TRBJ1-2, with D maybe TRBD1 (6 bases). There are 12 residues in the CDR3. V lost 3 bases to trimming and J lost 5 bases, with 10 bases between them. In germline, CDR1 is DFQATT, CDR2 SNEGSKA (reference sequence). The CDR3 sequence: CSARDRGYGYTF. Written as DNA, the CDR3 is TGCAGTGCTAGGGACAGAGGATATGGCTACACCTTC.

V and J are TRBV3-1 and TRBJ2-1; 10 bases agree with TRBD2. The germline V gene encodes CDR1 LGHDT and CDR2 YNNKEL (reference sequence). J lost 9 bases, V lost 6 bases, and 11 bases had no gene match. This CDR3 is built from 15 residues. The CDR3 loop is CASRPGGLALPEQFF. Written as DNA, the CDR3 is TGTGCCAGCAGGCCCGGGGGACTAGCGTTACCTGAGCAGTTCTTC.

The chain employs TRBV6-5 and TRBJ1-2; the match to TRBD1 covers 9 bases. The CDR3 has 13 amino acids. The V and J ends lost 5 bases and 6 bases, in that order; junction bases with no gene match: 4. Germline V gene lookup returns CDR1 MNHEY and CDR2 SVGAGI. DNA for the CDR3: TGTGCCAGCAGTGACAGGGGGTACGATGGCTACACCTTC. Protein product: CASSDRGYDGYTF.